These 16 T cell receptor beta chains were all obtained from the same sample, sequenced in a study of shared clonotypes between healthy human individuals. The table came from immunoSEQ multiplex PCR; TCRdb's copy has only in-frame clones and leaves some out. Of under 1,100,000 clones listed, approximately 76% were seen once; the top ten hold 1.4%. Material: memory CD4+ T cells sorted from blood. Subset indicated: CD45RA-negative fraction. These receptor sequences come from a man aged 18 to 30 in good health.

The chain combines TRBV5-6 with TRBJ2-7; tentatively, D is TRBD1 (5 bases). CDR3 length: 14 amino acids. The V gene lost 1 base and the J gene lost 1 base, with 9 bases spanning the gap. CDR1 is SGHDT and CDR2 is YYEEEE in the germline V gene. The DNA of the CDR3 is TGTGCCAGCAGCTTGTACCAGGGTTCCTACGAGCAGTACTTC. Translation gives CASSLYQGSYEQYF.

In its sample, this clone was seen once. This chain uses TRBV5-1 with TRBJ2-3; D may correspond to TRBD1 or TRBD2 (5 bases each). The ends were cut back, 0 bases at V and 4 bases at J, with 12 bases in the middle. Germline CDR1 SGHRS, CDR2 YFSETQ. The CDR3 covers 15 residues. The CDR3 loop is CASSLARRDADTQYF. The CDR3 coding sequence is TGCGCCAGCAGCTTGGCGCGAAGGGACGCAGATACGCAGTATTTT.

The CDR3 loop reads CASSLGVGNTIYF. The DNA of the CDR3 is TGTGCCAGCAGCTTAGGGGTTGGAAACACCATATATTTT. The gene calls are TRBV11-2 and TRBJ1-3; D ambiguous. From germline, CDR1 is SGHAT and CDR2 FQNNGV. The CDR3 loop spans 13 amino acids. V was trimmed by 1 base and J by 3 bases, leaving 4 bases between them.

The chain couples TRBV7-2 to TRBJ2-5; tentatively, D is TRBD2 (6 bases). Per the germline V gene, CDR1 is SGHTA and CDR2 is FQGNSA. The V and J ends lost 2 bases and 0 bases respectively, with 13 bases between them. This CDR3 spans 16 amino acids. The CDR3 coding sequence is TGTGCCAGCAGCTTAACCTCTAGCGCCAACCAAGAGACCCAGTACTTC. Translating it yields CASSLTSSANQETQYF.

The CDR3 reads CASREDINRYEQYF. The CDR3 DNA reads as TGCGCCAGCAGGGAGGATATCAACCGCTACGAGCAGTACTTC. The V call is TRBV5-1, the J call TRBJ2-7; tentatively, D is TRBD2 (5 bases). The CDR3 loop spans 14 amino acids. Germline V gene sequence: CDR1 SGHRS, CDR2 YFSETQ. Trimming removed 5 bases at V and 3 bases at J, with 15 bases between.

The sample holds a few counts of this clone. Distinct nucleotide sequences in the sample also encode this CDR3. The chain employs TRBV5-1 and TRBJ1-4; TRBD1 agrees at 11 bases. V shed 4 bases and J 0 bases; nucleotides not matched to a gene: 2. The CDR3 is 16 amino acids. Germline assignment: CDR1 SGHRS and CDR2 YFSETQ. The CDR3 protein is CASSPGQGATNEKLFF. Here the CDR3 DNA reads TGCGCCAGCAGCCCGGGACAGGGGGCAACTAATGAAAAACTGTTTTTT.

This clone was detected a few times. The V and J genes are TRBV7-9 and TRBJ2-5; 9 bases map to TRBD1. This CDR3 is built from 15 residues. Germline V gene sequence: CDR1 SEHNR, CDR2 FQNEAQ (reference sequence). J was trimmed by 3 bases and V by 6 bases; bases with no gene match: 8. CDR3 bases: TGTGCCAGCAGTTTTACAGGGGGCGGTGAAGAGACCCAGTACTTC. Translating it yields CASSFTGGGEETQYF.

There are many counts of this clone. The rearrangement links TRBV25-1 to TRBJ1-4, with a tentative D call TRBD1 (5 bases). V lost 1 base and J lost 4, with 10 bases in between. Looked up from germline, CDR1 is MGHDK and CDR2 is SYGVNS. This CDR3 comprises 15 residues. The CDR3 DNA reads as TGTGCCAGCAGTGAATTGTGGGACGTTAATGAAAAACTGTTTTTT. Residues: CASSELWDVNEKLFF.

At least ten counts were recorded for this clone. The rearrangement uses TRBV10-3 and TRBJ2-2; 8 nucleotides line up with TRBD1. This CDR3 is 16 amino acids long. Germline V CDR1 and CDR2: ENHRY, SYGVKD. J was trimmed by 3 bases and V by 4 bases; bases with no gene match: 7. CDR3: CAISGGTGTYTGELFF. CDR3 nucleotides: TGTGCCATCAGTGGTGGGACAGGCACATACACCGGGGAGCTGTTTTTT.

Remarks on this clone: This sample includes further DNA sequences coding for the same CDR3. The chain has TRBV11-2 and TRBJ2-7; 8 nucleotides align to TRBD1. CDR1 SGHAT and CDR2 FQNNGV come from the germline V gene. The ends lost 5 bases at V and 4 bases at J; junction bases unmatched: 7. This CDR3 region has 14 residues. The CDR3 DNA reads TGTGCCAGCAGCCTCGGGACAGGTACTTACGAGCAGTACTTC. Its translation: CASSLGTGTYEQYF.

The chain links TRBV5-6 to TRBJ1-1, with 9 positions matching TRBD1. This CDR3 comprises 15 residues. Per the germline V gene, CDR1 is SGHDT and CDR2 is YYEEEE. The V segment lost 5 bases and the J segment 9 bases; nucleotides outside the gene matches: 14. CDR3 bases: TGTGCCAGCAGTTACTCAGGGACAGGGACGTATAAAGCTTTCTTT. Its translation: CASSYSGTGTYKAFF.

V is TRBV19 and J is TRBJ2-3; possible D gene TRBD2, 7 bases. This CDR3 is built from 15 residues. The V gene's germline CDR1 is LNHDA and CDR2 SQIVND (reference sequence). Trimming took 6 bases from V and 2 from J, leaving 15 bases between them. CDR3 loop: CASSPGGLITDTQYF. The DNA for the CDR3 is TGTGCCAGTAGCCCGGGGGGCTTGATCACAGATACGCAGTATTTT. Combining the CDR3 with reference TRBV19 and TRBJ2-3 gives the whole variable domain DGGITQSPKYLFRKEGQNVTLSCEQNLNHDAMYWYRQDPGQGLRLIYYSQIVNDFQKGDIAEGYSVSREKKESFPLTVTSAQKNPTAFYLCASSPGGLITDTQYFGPGTRLTVL.

The CDR3 sequence is CASESGGGPGELFF. CDR3 in DNA: TGCGCCAGCGAAAGCGGGGGGGGCCCCGGGGAGCTGTTTTTT. The rearrangement joins TRBV10-1 to TRBJ2-2; 10 bases fit TRBD2. V shed 8 bases and J 6 bases; nucleotides not matched to a gene: 6. The CDR3 runs to 14 residues. Germline CDR1 and CDR2: WNHNN and SYGVQD (reference sequence).

The genes are TRBV25-1 and TRBJ1-4; TRBD1 might be the D (6 bases). Germline CDR1 reads MGHDK; CDR2 reads SYGVNS. V was shortened by 2 bases and J by 8 bases, with 15 bases between the two germline ends. This CDR3 is 15 amino acids long. CDR3 residues: CASSELSSTGEKLFF. The CDR3, as DNA: TGTGCCAGCAGTGAACTGTCGTCCACAGGGGAAAAACTGTTTTTT.

The chain has TRBV6-4 and TRBJ1-1, with unresolved D. Trimming left V 3 bases short and J 1 base short, with 6 bases between. The germline gives CDR1 MRHNA, CDR2 SNTAGT. The CDR3 is 13 amino acids. CDR3 amino acids: CASSESPNTEAFF. In nucleotides, the CDR3 is TGTGCCAGCAGTGAGAGCCCGAACACTGAAGCTTTCTTT.

The genes are TRBV19 and TRBJ2-7; possibly TRBD1 or TRBD2 for D (5 bases each). V was cut by 4 bases and J by 7 bases, with 17 bases left in between. The CDR3 spans 14 residues. Germline CDR1 and CDR2: LNHDA and SQIVND (reference sequence). The CDR3 sequence is CASSTRDHRGEQYF. For the CDR3, the DNA is TGTGCCAGTAGTACCAGGGACCACCGGGGAGAGCAGTACTTC.